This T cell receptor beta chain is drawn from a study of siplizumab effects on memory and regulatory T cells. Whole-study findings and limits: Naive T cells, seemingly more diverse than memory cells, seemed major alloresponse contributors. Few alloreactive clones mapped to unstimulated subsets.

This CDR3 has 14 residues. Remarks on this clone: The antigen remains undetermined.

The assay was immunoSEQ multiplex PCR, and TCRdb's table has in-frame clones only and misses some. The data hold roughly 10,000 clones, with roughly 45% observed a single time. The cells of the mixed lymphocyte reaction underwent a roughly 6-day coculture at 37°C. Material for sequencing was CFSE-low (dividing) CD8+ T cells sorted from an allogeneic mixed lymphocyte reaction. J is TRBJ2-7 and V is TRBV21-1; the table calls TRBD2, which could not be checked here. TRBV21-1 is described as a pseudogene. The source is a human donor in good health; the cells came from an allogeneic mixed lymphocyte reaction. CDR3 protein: CASSKEFLGGEQYF. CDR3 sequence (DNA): TGTGCCAGCAGCAAAGAATTTCTGGGAGGCGAGCAGTACTTC.